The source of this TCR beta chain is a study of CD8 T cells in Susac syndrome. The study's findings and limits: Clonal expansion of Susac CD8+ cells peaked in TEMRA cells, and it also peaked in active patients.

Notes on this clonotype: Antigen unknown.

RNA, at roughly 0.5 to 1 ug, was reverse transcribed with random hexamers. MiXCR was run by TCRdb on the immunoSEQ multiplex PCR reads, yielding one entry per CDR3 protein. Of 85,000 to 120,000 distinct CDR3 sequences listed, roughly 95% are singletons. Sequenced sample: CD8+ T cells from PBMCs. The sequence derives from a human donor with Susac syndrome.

The CDR3 bases are TGTGCCAGCGGGACAGGGGGAACGTACGAGCAGTACTTC. The encoded protein is CASGTGGTYEQYF. The gene calls are TRBV3-1 and TRBJ2-7; TRBD1 aligns across 11 bases. The CDR3 extends over 13 amino acids. With 8 bases clipped from V and 4 bases from J, the junction kept 4 bases outside the gene matches. From germline, CDR1 is LGHDT and CDR2 YNNKEL (reference sequence).